One T cell receptor beta chain is described in this entry. The data were taken from a study of CD8+ T cells in alopecia areata. Described treatment: oral pan-JAK inhibitor, 5-10 mg twice daily. CDR3 length equals 14 residues. The germline V gene encodes CDR1 ENHRY and CDR2 SYGVKD. V shed 10 bases, J shed 2 bases, and the junction held 10 bases outside the gene matches. Extracted RNA was reverse transcribed into cDNA, the sequencing template. Assay used: immunoSEQ multiplex PCR; TCRdb lists only in-frame clones, some missing. The sample shows some 130,000 clones, roughly 52% of them seen only once. The clonotype comes from a human donor with alopecia areata. The sample in question was CD8+ T cells sorted from blood, obtained at week 4, from a patient treated with tofacitinib. This chain uses TRBV10-3 with TRBJ2-7, with TRBD1 identical over 8 bases. The CDR3 here is CASLDRDVPYEQYF. The CDR3 DNA reads as TGTGCCAGCTTGGACAGGGACGTGCCCTACGAGCAGTACTTC.